This T cell receptor (beta chain) was sequenced for a study of CD8+ T cells in alopecia areata. At the level of the study: A regimen of oral tofacitinib, 5 to 10 mg twice daily, was given to treated patients.

Isolated RNA was reverse transcribed into cDNA used as the sequencing template. The table came from immunoSEQ multiplex PCR; TCRdb's copy has only in-frame clones and leaves some out. The sample shows more than 85,000 clones, under 45% of them seen only once. A word on this clone: Its antigen remains unidentified.

Study outcomes and limitations: Mice showed clearer TCR sharing than patients did, a gap that was possibly HLA-related.

With 0 bases removed from V and 0 bases from J, the gap between germline ends came to 16 bases. The germline V gene has CDR1 MGHRA and CDR2 YSYEKL. The CDR3 totals 18 residues. Sorting of CD4+ and CD8+ T cells was performed on PBMCs. Sequencing input: CD4+ T cells sorted from blood. The chain has TRBV4-1 and TRBJ2-3; D might be TRBD2 (5 bases). The clonotype was recovered from a human donor with alopecia areata. CDR3 region: CASSQERADDPSTDTQYF. As DNA, the CDR3 is TGCGCCAGCAGCCAAGAGCGGGCCGACGACCCTAGCACAGATACGCAGTATTTT.